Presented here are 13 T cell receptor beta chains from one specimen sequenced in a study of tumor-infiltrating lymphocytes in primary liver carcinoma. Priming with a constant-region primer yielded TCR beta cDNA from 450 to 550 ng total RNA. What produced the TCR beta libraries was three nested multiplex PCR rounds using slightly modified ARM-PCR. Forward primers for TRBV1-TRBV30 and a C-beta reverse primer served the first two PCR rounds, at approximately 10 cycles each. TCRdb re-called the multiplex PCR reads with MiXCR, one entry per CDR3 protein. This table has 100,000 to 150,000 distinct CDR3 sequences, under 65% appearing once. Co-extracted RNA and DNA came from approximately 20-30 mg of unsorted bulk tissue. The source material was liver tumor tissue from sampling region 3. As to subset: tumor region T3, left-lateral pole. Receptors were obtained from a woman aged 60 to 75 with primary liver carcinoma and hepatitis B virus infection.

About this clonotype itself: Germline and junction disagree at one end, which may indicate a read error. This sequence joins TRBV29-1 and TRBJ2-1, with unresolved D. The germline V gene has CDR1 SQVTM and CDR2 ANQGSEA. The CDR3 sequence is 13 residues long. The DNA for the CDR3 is TGCAGTGTTGCAGAACTAACACGGAATGAGCAGTTCTTC. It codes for CSVAELTRNEQFF.

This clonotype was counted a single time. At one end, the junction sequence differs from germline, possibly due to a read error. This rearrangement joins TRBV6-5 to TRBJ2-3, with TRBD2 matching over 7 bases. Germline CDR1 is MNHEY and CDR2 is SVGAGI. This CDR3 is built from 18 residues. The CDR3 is CASNYSYPGTTTTDTQYF. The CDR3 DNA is TGTGCCAGCAATTACTCCTATCCCGGGACTACTACCACGGATACGCAGTATTTT.

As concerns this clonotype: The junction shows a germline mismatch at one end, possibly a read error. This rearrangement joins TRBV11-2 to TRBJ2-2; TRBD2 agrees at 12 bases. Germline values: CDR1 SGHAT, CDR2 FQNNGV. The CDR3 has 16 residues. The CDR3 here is CVSSFRLAGDAGELFF. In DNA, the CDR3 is TGTGTCAGTAGCTTCCGACTAGCGGGAGATGCGGGGGAGCTATTTTTT.

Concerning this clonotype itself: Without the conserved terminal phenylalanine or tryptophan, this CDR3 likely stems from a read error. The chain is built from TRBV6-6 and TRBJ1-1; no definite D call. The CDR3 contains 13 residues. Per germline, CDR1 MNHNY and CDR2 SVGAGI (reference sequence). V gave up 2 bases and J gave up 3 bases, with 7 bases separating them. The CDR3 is CASSYKQDTEAFL. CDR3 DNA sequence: TGTGCCAGCAGTTACAAGCAGGACACTGAAGCTTTCCTT.

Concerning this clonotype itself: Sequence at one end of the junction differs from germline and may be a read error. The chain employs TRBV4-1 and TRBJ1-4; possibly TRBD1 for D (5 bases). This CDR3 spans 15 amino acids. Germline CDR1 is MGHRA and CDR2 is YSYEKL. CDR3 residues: CAGSLNPGQGEKLFF. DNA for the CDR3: TGCGCCGGCAGCCTAAACCCTGGTCAGGGCGAAAAACTGTTTTTT.

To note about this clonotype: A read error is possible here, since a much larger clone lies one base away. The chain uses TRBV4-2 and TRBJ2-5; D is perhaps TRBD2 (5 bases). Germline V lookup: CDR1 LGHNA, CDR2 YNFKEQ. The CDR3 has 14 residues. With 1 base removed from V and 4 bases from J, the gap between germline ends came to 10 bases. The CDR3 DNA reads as TGTGCCAGCAGCCAAGTGGGAGTAGCAGAGACCCAGTACTTC. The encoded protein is CASSQVGVAETQYF.

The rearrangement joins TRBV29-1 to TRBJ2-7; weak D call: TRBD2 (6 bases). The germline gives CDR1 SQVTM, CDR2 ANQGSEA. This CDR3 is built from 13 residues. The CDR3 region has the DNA TGCAGTATTGGTGGGAGGCCCCACTACGAGCAGTACTTC. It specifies CSIGGRPHYEQYF.

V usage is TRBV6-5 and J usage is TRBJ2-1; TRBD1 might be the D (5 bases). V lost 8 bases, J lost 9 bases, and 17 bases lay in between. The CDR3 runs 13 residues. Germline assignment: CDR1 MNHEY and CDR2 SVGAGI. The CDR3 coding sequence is TGTGCCAGCTGTTTGGGGCGCACCAGTGAGCAGTTCTTC. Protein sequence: CASCLGRTSEQFF.

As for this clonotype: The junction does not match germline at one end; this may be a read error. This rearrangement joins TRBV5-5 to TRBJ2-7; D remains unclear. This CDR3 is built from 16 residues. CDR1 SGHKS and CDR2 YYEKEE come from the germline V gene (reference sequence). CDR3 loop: CASTLRGSALSYERYF. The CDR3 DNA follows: TGTGCCAGCACCCTAAGAGGTTCAGCGCTCTCCTACGAGCGGTACTTC.

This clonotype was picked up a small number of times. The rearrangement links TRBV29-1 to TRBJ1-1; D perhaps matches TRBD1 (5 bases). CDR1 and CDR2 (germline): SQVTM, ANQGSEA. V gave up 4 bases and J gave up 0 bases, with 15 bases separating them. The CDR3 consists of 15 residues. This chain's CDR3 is CSVAPGWGMNTEAFF. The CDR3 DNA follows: TGCAGCGTTGCCCCAGGGTGGGGGATGAACACTGAAGCTTTCTTT. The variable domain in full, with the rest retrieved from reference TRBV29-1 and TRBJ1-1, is SAVISQKPSRDICQRGTSLTIQCQVDSQVTMMFWYRQQPGQSLTLIATANQGSEATYESGFVIDKFPISRPNLTFSTLTVSNMSPEDSSIYLCSVAPGWGMNTEAFFGQGTRLTVV.

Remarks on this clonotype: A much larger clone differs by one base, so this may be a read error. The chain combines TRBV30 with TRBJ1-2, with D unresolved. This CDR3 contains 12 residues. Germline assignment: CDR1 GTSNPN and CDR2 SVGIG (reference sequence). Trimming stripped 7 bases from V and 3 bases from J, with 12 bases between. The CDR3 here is CASATEYYGYTF. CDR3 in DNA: TGTGCCTCTGCGACGGAGTACTATGGCTACACCTTC. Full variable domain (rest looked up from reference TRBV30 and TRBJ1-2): SQTIHQWPATLVQPVGSPLSLECTVEGTSNPNLYWYRQAAGRGLQLLFYSVGIGQISSEVPQNLSASRPQDRQFILSSKKLLLSDSGFYLCASATEYYGYTFGSGTRLTVV.

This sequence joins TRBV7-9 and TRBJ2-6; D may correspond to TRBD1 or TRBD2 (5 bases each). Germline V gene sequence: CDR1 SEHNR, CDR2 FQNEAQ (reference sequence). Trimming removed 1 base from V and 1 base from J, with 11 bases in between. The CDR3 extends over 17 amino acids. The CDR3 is CASSLDRRRSGANVLTF. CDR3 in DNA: TGTGCCAGCAGCTTAGACAGGAGGAGGTCTGGGGCCAACGTCCTGACTTTC.

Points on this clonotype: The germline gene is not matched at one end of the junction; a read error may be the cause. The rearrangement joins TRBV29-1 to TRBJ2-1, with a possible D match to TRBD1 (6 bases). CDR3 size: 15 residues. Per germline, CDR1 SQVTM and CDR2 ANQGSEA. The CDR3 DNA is TGTAGCATTGCTAACAGGGCACGGGTCGGGCATGAGCAGTTCTTC. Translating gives CSIANRARVGHEQFF.